The 5 T cell receptor beta chains given below trace back to one sample, sequenced in a study of blood T cell repertoires in COVID-19. The protocol was immunoSEQ multiplex PCR, while the TCRdb copy is restricted to in-frame clones and leaves out a portion. The table lists about 280,000 clones, about 90% of them singletons. Sequencing was performed on peripheral blood. Receptor source: a young woman with COVID-19, enrolled during active disease.

The chain has TRBV4-1 and TRBJ2-3; a possible D gene is TRBD2 (7 bases). Germline values: CDR1 MGHRA, CDR2 YSYEKL. This CDR3 is built from 16 residues. Trimming removed 4 bases at V and 1 base at J, with 15 bases between. For the CDR3, the DNA is TGCGCCAGCAGCCTCCTTTGGGGGGGCGGCACAGATACGCAGTATTTT. It specifies CASSLLWGGGTDTQYF.

The chain recombines TRBV2 with TRBJ1-1, with D unresolved. Trimming removed 1 base from V and 1 base from J, with 7 bases in between. The CDR3 sequence is 14 residues long. CDR1 is SNHLY and CDR2 is FYNNEI in the germline V gene. The CDR3 bases are TGTGCCAGCAGTGAAGTGAGGGAGAACACTGAAGCTTTCTTT. Translation gives CASSEVRENTEAFF.

The table lists this clone with a count of one. The chain combines TRBV7-2 with TRBJ1-4; 8 nucleotides line up with TRBD1. CDR3 length: 15 amino acids. Per germline, CDR1 SGHTA and CDR2 FQGNSA. The trim removed 2 bases at V and 8 bases at J, leaving 7 bases unmatched. The CDR3 coding sequence is TGTGCCAGCAGCTTATCAGGGGGCGCGGCGGAAAAACTGTTTTTT. Translated: CASSLSGGAAEKLFF.

This clone was counted a few times. V usage is TRBV18 and J usage is TRBJ1-3, with no clear D. With 0 bases removed from V and 0 bases from J, the gap between germline ends came to 9 bases. Germline CDR1 is KGHSH and CDR2 is LQKENI. The CDR3 loop spans 16 amino acids. Written as DNA, the CDR3 is TGTGCCAGCTCACCACCAGCGGGAAGCTCTGGAAACACCATATATTTT. It translates to CASSPPAGSSGNTIYF.

The chain employs TRBV18 and TRBJ1-6; TRBD1 matches at 8 bases. Germline CDR1 KGHSH, CDR2 LQKENI. Trimming took 6 bases from V and 6 from J; bases not matched to a gene: 7. The CDR3 has 15 residues. CDR3 protein: CASSLQGESNSPLHF. DNA of the CDR3: TGTGCCAGCTCCCTACAGGGGGAGAGTAATTCACCCCTCCACTTT.